This TCR beta chain was identified during a study of monozygotic twins with inflammatory bowel disease. Whole-study findings and limits: Comparison of concordant versus discordant twins revealed no difference in repertoire similarity, possibly due to limited power. The data offered no way to tell different T cell subtypes apart.

CDR3 length equals 13 residues. CDR1 is MNHEY, CDR2 SVGAGI, per germline. Making each TCR library took 3,500 to 4,500 ng of total RNA. TCRdb reworked the 5' RACE reads into one entry per CDR3 protein, no DNA. The sample table sets out hundreds of thousands of distinct CDR3 sequences. Turning to this clonotype: The antigen remains undetermined.

The chain uses TRBV6-5 and TRBJ2-7. Sequencing was carried out using blood. The origin of this receptor is a human donor with ulcerative colitis or Crohn's disease, or a healthy co-twin of an affected twin (not recorded which). CDR3 protein: CASSMSVPYEQYF.